The rows below give T cell receptor beta chains drawn from one sample of a study of CXCR3-negative and CXCR3-positive naive CD8 T cells. TCRdb reprocessed the 5' RACE reads and stores each CDR3 protein as one record, lacking DNA. Reported are some 6,600 distinct CDR3 sequences; the ten largest clones contain roughly 1.7%. The sample was naive CXCR3+ CD8+ T cells from blood. These receptors all come from a human donor in good health. Some clones in this sample may be carry-over from other donors' samples. Both conserved end residues are part of each CDR3. The order of the fields is clone size, CDR3 length, V gene, J gene, CDR3 protein. Size is stated for part of the rows, as once, few or many counts, or as a class when the clone is expanded.

NA,16,TRBV23-1,TRBJ2-4,CASSQSNRGYGNIQYF
NA,16,TRBV7-9,TRBJ2-7,CASSSYSGPKLYEQYF
NA,15,TRBV2,TRBJ2-3,CASRSTGGGTDTQYF
medium-sized,11,TRBV7-8,TRBJ2-6,CATQGANVLTF
NA,16,TRBV7-9,TRBJ2-2,CASSTAPGESTGELSF
medium-sized,14,TRBV20-1,TRBJ1-4,CSARGGGPNEKLFF
NA,14,TRBV29-1,TRBJ2-5,CSVELQGRGETQYF
NA,13,TRBV19,TRBJ1-1,CASSIWTGEEAFF
medium-sized,15,TRBV18,TRBJ2-1,CASSQPEVSYNEQFF
NA,15,TRBV2,TRBJ2-5,CASSDGDRVSETQYF
NA,14,TRBV5-1,TRBJ2-3,CASSSLPGTDTQYF
NA,14,TRBV29-1,TRBJ2-3,CSAYTSGNTDTQYF
NA,15,TRBV5-1,TRBJ2-1,CASSPRGGGYDEQFF
NA,17,TRBV7-2,TRBJ1-5,CASSLSLGGSSNQPQHF
NA,14,TRBV12-3/TRBV12-4,TRBJ2-5,CASSSLDPGETQYF
NA,14,TRBV6-1,TRBJ2-1,CASSEASGYNEQFF
NA,14,TRBV7-2,TRBJ2-2,CASSLGGSTGELFF
NA,16,TRBV29-1,TRBJ2-3,CSVEGDKAGVTDTQYF
NA,13,TRBV29-1,TRBJ2-1,CSVQGPSLNEQFF
NA,14,TRBV29-1,TRBJ2-7,CSVEVWQGGFEQYF
NA,17,TRBV15,TRBJ2-3,CATRERDRELYTDTQYF
medium-sized,15,TRBV5-1,TRBJ2-2,CASSFRQDHTGELFF
NA,15,TRBV28,TRBJ1-2,CASSLPQQRIYGYTF
NA,12,TRBV3-1,TRBJ1-1,CASSPTNTEAFF
NA,16,TRBV11-3,TRBJ2-4,CASSLTGQGLTDIQYF
NA,14,TRBV2,TRBJ2-1,CASHHGVGYNEQFF
medium-sized,16,TRBV5-1,TRBJ2-1,CASSSRTGIFYNEQFF
NA,16,TRBV29-1,TRBJ2-1,CSVSGETSGSYNEQFF
NA,15,TRBV3-1,TRBJ2-7,CASSQVTGLAYEQYF
NA,14,TRBV28,TRBJ2-2,CASSLQNPAGELFF
medium-sized,15,TRBV6-2/TRBV6-3,TRBJ2-3,CASSSSSSYTDTQYF
NA,13,TRBV29-1,TRBJ2-5,CSVPLQGRETQYF
NA,12,TRBV9,TRBJ2-3,CASSLPGNTQYF
medium-sized,16,TRBV21-1,TRBJ2-6,CASSLPLVSGANVLTF
NA,17,TRBV28,TRBJ2-4,CASSSTLQSLSKNIQYF
medium-sized,13,TRBV29-1,TRBJ2-7,CSVVGDRTYEQYF
NA,15,TRBV7-2,TRBJ2-3,CASTSYGGSTDTQYF
NA,14,TRBV4-1,TRBJ2-7,CASSQEGLAGEQYF
NA,16,TRBV6-2/TRBV6-3,TRBJ1-1,CASSYSGDRPNTEAFF
medium-sized,14,TRBV28,TRBJ2-1,CASKTGGSLYEQFF
NA,17,TRBV20-1,TRBJ2-5,CSATPFGTSGNQETQYF
NA,16,TRBV7-9,TRBJ2-7,CASSDNRGSFLYEQYF
medium-sized,14,TRBV7-9,TRBJ2-1,CASSDGTRVYEQFF
NA,12,TRBV12-3/TRBV12-4,TRBJ2-7,CASSSEGYEQYF
medium-sized,17,TRBV9,TRBJ2-3,CASSVVASQGGTDTQYF
NA,14,TRBV28,TRBJ2-3,CASSPNYDRDTQYF
medium-sized,13,TRBV29-1,TRBJ2-3,CSVIEGYTDTQYF
medium-sized,12,TRBV29-1,TRBJ2-7,CSVCETDYEQYF
NA,15,TRBV7-9,TRBJ2-1,CASSRIPSSYNEQFF
NA,13,TRBV29-1,TRBJ2-7,CSGFGIDTYEQYF
medium-sized,16,TRBV5-1,TRBJ2-3,CASSDSGVKRTDTQYF
NA,14,TRBV5-1,TRBJ2-5,CASSPGQGQETQYF
NA,17,TRBV2,TRBJ2-3,CASSDDLSGRTTDTQYF
NA,15,TRBV6-5,TRBJ2-5,CASRLEGGQQETQYF
NA,16,TRBV7-6,TRBJ2-3,CASSSGWGGRGDTQYF
NA,15,TRBV7-9,TRBJ2-3,CASTIRSLATDTQYF
medium-sized,12,TRBV7-9,TRBJ2-7,CASSPGWDEQYF
medium-sized,15,TRBV15,TRBJ2-7,CATSSAPGSSYEQYF